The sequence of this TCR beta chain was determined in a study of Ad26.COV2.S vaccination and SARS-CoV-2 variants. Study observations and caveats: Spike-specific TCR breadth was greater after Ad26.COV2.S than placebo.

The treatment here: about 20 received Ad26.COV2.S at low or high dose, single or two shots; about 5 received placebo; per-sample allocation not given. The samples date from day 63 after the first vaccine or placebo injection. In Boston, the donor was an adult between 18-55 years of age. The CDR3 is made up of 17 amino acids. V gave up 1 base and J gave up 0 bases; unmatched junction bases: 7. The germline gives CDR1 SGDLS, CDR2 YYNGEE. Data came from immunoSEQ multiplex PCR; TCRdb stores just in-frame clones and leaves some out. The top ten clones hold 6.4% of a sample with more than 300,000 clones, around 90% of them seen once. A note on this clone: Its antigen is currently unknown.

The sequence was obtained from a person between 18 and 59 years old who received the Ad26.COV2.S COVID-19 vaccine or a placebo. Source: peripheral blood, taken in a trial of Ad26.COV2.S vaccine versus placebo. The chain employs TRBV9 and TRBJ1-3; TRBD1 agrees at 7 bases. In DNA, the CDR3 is TGTGCCAGCAGCGTATTCGACAGGGCTACCTCTGGAAACACCATATATTTT. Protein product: CASSVFDRATSGNTIYF.